This TCR beta chain was sequenced during a study of T cells in localized non-small cell lung cancer. This clone was seen only once. Sequenced by immunoSEQ multiplex PCR; TCRdb stores in-frame clones only, minus some. The sample yields 11,000 to 15,000 clones, roughly four fifths seen once. This CDR3 contains 14 residues. Germline CDR1 reads SGDLS; CDR2 reads YYNGEE. V was shortened by 2 bases and J by 1 base, with 7 bases between the two germline ends. The clonotype originates from a female donor aged 60 or older with stage I squamous cell lung carcinoma. The source was peripheral blood, collected before any cancer treatment. The chain employs TRBV9 and TRBJ1-3; no clear D gene. The CDR3 here is CASSVTVSGNTIYF. The CDR3 region has the DNA TGTGCCAGCAGCGTGACTGTTTCTGGAAACACCATATATTTT.